This T cell receptor (beta chain) stems from a study of blood T cell repertoires in COVID-19. Trimming took off 7 bases at V and 6 bases at J, with 21 bases between the two ends. This CDR3 is built from 15 residues. The germline V gene encodes CDR1 MNHNY and CDR2 SVGAGI (reference sequence). Assay used: immunoSEQ multiplex PCR; TCRdb lists only in-frame clones, some missing. The sample consists of 150,000 to 200,000 clones, about 84% of them appearing once. The sequence derives from a man aged 40-49 years who had recovered from COVID-19. V gene TRBV6-6 combines with J gene TRBJ1-2; a weak D match, TRBD1 (5 bases). Sequenced: PBMCs or T cells enriched from blood (not recorded which). The CDR3 sequence is CASTTGGGSLNGYTF. For the CDR3, the DNA is TGTGCCAGCACCACGGGGGGGGGTTCCCTAAATGGCTACACCTTC.